This TCR beta chain was obtained from a study of T-cell reconstitution after alpha-beta-depleted transplantation in children. Whole-study findings and limits: By about two months after transplant, alpha-beta T cells reportedly arose from several hundred graft clones that had expanded. A year had passed since transplant, and T-cell counts and diversity by then came mostly from newly produced T cells.

Unique molecular identifiers were built into the TCRbeta library. TCRdb redid the calling of the PCR reads with MiXCR, one entry per CDR3 protein. The table lists roughly 670,000 distinct CDR3 sequences, approximately 14% of them singletons. This clonotype has a handful of counts. Its antigen remains unknown. V shed 0 bases, J shed 2 bases, and the junction held 5 bases outside the gene matches. CDR3 length: 16 residues. Germline V lookup: CDR1 SGHRS, CDR2 YFSETQ. This rearrangement joins TRBV5-1 to TRBJ2-1, with TRBD2 matching 7 bases. This sample comprised PBMCs, obtained before TCRalphabeta/CD19-depleted stem cell transplant. This clonotype originated in a girl aged 2-10 years with congenital amegakaryocytic thrombocytopenia, due to receive a stem cell transplant. CDR3 protein: CASSLEKLAPYNEQFF. The CDR3 coding sequence is TGCGCCAGCAGCTTGGAAAAACTAGCGCCCTACAATGAGCAGTTCTTC.